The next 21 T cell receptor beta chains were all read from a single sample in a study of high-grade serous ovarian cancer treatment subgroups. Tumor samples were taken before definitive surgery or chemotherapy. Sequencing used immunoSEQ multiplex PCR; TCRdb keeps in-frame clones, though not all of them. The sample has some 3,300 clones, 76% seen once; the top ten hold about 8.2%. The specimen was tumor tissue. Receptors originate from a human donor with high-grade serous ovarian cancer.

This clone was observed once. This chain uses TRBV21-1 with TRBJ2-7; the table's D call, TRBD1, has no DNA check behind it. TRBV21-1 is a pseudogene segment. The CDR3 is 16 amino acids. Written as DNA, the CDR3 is TGTGCCAGCAGCAAAGCAGGGACAGGTGAATCCTACGAGCAGTACGTC. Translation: CASSKAGTGESYEQYV.

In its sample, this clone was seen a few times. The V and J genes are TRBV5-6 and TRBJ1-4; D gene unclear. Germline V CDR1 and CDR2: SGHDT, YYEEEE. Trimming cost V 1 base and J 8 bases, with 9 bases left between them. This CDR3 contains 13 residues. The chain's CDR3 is CASSLPTEEKLFF. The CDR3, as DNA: TGTGCCAGCAGCTTGCCGACCGAGGAAAAACTGTTTTTT.

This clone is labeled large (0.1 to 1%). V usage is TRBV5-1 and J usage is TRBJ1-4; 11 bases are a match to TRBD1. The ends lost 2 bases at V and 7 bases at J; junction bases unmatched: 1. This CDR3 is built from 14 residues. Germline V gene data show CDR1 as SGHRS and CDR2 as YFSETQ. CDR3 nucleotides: TGCGCCAGCAGCTTCGGGACAGGGGGTGAAAAACTGTTTTTT. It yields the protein CASSFGTGGEKLFF.

This CDR3 is CASSNGRLAGCNEQFF. CDR3 bases: TGTGCCAGCAGCAATGGTAGACTAGCGGGGTGTAATGAGCAGTTCTTC. The chain has TRBV21-1 and TRBJ2-1; TRBD2, the table's D call, lacks a check against the DNA. TRBV21-1 corresponds to a pseudogene. CDR3 length: 16 amino acids.

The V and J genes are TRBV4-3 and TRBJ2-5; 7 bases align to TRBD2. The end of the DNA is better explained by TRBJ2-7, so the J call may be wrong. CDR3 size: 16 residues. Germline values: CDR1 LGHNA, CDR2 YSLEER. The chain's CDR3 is CASSQDWEGVTYEQYF. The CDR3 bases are TGCGCCAGCAGCCAAGATTGGGAGGGAGTGACATACGAGCAGTACTTC.

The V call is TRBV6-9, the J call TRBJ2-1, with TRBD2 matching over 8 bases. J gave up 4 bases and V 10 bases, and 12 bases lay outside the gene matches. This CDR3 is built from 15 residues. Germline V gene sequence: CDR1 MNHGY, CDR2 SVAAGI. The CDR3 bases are TGTGCCACCCAGCTATACAGCGGGGGTTACAATGAGCAGTTCTTC. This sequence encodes CATQLYSGGYNEQFF.

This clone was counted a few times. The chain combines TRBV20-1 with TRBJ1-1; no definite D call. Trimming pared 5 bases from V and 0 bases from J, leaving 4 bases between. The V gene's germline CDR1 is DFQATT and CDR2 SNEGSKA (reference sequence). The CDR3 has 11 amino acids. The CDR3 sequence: CSASVNTEAFF. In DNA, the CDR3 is TGCAGTGCTTCAGTGAACACTGAAGCTTTCTTT.

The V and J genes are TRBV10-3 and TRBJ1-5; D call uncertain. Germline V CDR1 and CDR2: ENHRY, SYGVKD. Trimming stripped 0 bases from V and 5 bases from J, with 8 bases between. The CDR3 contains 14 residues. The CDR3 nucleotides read TGTGCCATCAGTGAGTCGGCAGGCGATCAGCCCCAGCATTTT. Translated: CAISESAGDQPQHF.

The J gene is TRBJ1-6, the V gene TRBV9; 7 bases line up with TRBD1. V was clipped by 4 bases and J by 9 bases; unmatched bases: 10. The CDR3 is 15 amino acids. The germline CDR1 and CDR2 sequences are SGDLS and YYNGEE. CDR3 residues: CASSPEDRRASPLHF. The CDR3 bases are TGTGCCAGCAGCCCGGAGGACAGGCGAGCTTCACCCCTCCACTTT.

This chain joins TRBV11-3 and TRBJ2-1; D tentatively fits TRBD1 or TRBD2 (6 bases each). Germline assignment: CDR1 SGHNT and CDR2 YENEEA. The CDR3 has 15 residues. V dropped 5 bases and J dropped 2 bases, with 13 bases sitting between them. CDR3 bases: TGTGCCAGCAGCCCGGGGGCTACGACCTACAATGAGCAGTTCTTC. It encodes CASSPGATTYNEQFF.

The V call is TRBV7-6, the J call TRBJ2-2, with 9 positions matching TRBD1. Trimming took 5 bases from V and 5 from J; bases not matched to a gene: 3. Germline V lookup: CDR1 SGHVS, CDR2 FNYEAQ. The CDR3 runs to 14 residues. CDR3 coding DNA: TGTGCCAGCAGCATACAGGGGGCGACCGGGGAGCTGTTTTTT. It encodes CASSIQGATGELFF.

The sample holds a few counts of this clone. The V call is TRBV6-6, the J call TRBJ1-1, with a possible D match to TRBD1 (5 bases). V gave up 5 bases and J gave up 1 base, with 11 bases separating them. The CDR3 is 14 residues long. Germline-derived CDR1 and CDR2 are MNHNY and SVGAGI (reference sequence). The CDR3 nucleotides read TGTGCCAGCAGTCCTAAGACAGCGAACACTGAAGCTTTCTTT. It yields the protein CASSPKTANTEAFF.

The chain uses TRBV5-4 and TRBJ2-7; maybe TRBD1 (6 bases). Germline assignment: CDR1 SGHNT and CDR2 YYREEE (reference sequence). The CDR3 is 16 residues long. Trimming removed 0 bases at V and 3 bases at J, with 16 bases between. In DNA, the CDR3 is TGTGCCAGCAGCTTGGCACGTCGAGGGGGTGGCTACGAGCAGTACTTC. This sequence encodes CASSLARRGGGYEQYF.

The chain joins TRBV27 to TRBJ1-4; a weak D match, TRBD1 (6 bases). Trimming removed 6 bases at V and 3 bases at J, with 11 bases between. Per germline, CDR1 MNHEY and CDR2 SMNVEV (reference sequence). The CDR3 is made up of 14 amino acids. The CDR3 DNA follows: TGTGCCAGCAGATACGGGGGCTCTAATGAAAAACTGTTTTTT. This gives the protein CASRYGGSNEKLFF.

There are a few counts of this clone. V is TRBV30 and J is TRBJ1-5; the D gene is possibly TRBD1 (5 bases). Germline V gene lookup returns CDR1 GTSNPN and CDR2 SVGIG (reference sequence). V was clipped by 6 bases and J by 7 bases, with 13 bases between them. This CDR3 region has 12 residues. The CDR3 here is CACSGERQPQHF. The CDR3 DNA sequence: TGTGCCTGCTCGGGGGAACGACAGCCCCAGCATTTT.

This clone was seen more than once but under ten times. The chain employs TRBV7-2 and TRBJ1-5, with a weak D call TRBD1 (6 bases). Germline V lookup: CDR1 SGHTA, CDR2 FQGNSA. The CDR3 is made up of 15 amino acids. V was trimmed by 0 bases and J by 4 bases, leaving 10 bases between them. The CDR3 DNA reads TGTGCCAGCAGCTTAGCGACAGGCCTAAATCAGCCCCAGCATTTT. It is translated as CASSLATGLNQPQHF. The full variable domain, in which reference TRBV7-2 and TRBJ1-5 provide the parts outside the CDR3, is GAGVSQSPSNKVTEKGKDVELRCDPISGHTALYWYRQSLGQGLEFLIYFQGNSAPDKSGLPSDRFSAERTGGSVSTLTIQRTQQEDSAVYLCASSLATGLNQPQHFGDGTRLSIL.

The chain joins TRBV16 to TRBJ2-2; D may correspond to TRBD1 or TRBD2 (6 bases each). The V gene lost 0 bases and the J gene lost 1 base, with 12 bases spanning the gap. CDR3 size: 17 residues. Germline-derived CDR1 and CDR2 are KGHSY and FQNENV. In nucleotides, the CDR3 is TGTGCCAGCAGCCAATCGGGGGGCCTTGGGAACACCGGGGAGCTGTTTTTT. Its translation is CASSQSGGLGNTGELFF.

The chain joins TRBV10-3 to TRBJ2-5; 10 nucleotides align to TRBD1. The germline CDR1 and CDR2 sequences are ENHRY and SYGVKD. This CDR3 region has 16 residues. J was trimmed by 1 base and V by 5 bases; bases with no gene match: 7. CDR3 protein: CAISNRDRGSQETQYF. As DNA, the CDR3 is TGTGCCATCAGTAACCGGGACAGGGGCTCCCAAGAGACCCAGTACTTC.

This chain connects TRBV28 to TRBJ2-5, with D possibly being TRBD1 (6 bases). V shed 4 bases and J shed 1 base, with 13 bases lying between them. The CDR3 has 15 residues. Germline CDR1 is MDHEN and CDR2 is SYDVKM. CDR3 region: CASSSDRNLQETQYF. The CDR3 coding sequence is TGTGCCAGCAGTTCAGACAGGAACCTCCAAGAGACCCAGTACTTC.

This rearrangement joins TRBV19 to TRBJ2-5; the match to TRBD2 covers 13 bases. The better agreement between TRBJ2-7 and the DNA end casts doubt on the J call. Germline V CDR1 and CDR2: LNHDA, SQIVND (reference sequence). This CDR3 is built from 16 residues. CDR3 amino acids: CASSKGLAGDSYEQYF. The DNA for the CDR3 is TGTGCCAGTAGCAAAGGACTAGCGGGGGACTCCTACGAGCAGTACTTC.

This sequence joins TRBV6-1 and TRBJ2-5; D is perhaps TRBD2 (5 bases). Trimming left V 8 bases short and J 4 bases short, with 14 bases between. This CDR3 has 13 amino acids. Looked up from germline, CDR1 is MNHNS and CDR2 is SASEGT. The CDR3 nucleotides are TGTGCCAGCGCTTGGGAGTCAGTAGAGACCCAGTACTTC. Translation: CASAWESVETQYF.